This T cell receptor (beta chain) comes out of a study of Ad26.COV2.S vaccination and SARS-CoV-2 variants. Overall study context: Within the COV1001 Ad26.COV2.S trial arm, the donor was enrolled.

V lost 1 base to trimming and J lost 1 base, with 18 bases between them. The length of the CDR3 is 18 residues. Germline V gene data show CDR1 as SGHKS and CDR2 as YYEKEE (reference sequence). The method was immunoSEQ multiplex PCR; TCRdb's version includes in-frame clones alone and lacks a portion of them. This table has a few hundred thousand clones, 87% appearing once. Treatment reported: some 20 received Ad26.COV2.S at low or high dose, single or two shots; a few received placebo; per-sample allocation not given. Day 63 after the first vaccine or placebo injection was the time point for sampling.

This sample comprised peripheral blood, obtained in a trial of Ad26.COV2.S vaccine versus placebo. This receptor was taken from a person between 18 and 59 years old who received the Ad26.COV2.S COVID-19 vaccine or a placebo. The rearrangement uses TRBV5-5 and TRBJ1-5; weak D call: TRBD1 (5 bases). CDR3 sequence reads: CASSLTGWAGGSNQPQHF. CDR3 DNA sequence: TGTGCCAGCAGCTTGACTGGGTGGGCGGGGGGAAGCAATCAGCCCCAGCATTTT.